A selection of T cell receptor beta chains follows, all from one sample in a study of T cell responses to AZD1222 COVID-19 vaccine. Method: immunoSEQ multiplex PCR; TCRdb's copy keeps in-frame clones and lacks some. The data hold approximately 170,000 clones, with 85% to 95% observed a single time. The input for sequencing was peripheral blood, taken 28 days after the second AZD1222 dose. These receptor sequences come from an adult who received the AZD1222 COVID-19 vaccine. The conserved cysteine and the conserved F or W are not part of the CDR3 here. The order of the fields is V gene, CDR3 protein.

TRBV12-3/TRBV12-4	ASSLWDREAF
TRBV5-4	ASSLALAGGPKEY
TRBV28	ASRPSDKVQETQY
TRBV28	ASSLATGARPKNIQY
TRBV7-8	ASSPGTTSPKLKF
TRBV18	ASSATVSSYNSPLH
TRBV28	ASSGPESGYT
TRBV13	ASSPRAEETQY
TRBV7-9	ASSLQGRYGYT
TRBV27	ASSTGTGSYGYT
TRBV7-2	ASTRLAGRESSYNEQF
TRBV28	ASNPPVEYGYT
TRBV28	ASTKDRGLHGYT
TRBV3-1/TRBV3-2	ASSQGMTGTEAF
TRBV29-1	SVEGRAGGLYNEQF
TRBV4-2	ASSPTGLRETQY
TRBV5-1	ASSRDGMNTEAF
TRBV28	ASSLQGPTDTQY
TRBV5-6	ASSFFRGVAQY
TRBV28	ASSPPWGQGLHNEQF
TRBV6-2/TRBV6-3	ASSYSTSGTNNEQF
TRBV6-1	ASSDAIKGLAGRNEQF
TRBV9	ASSAPANTGELF
TRBV7-3	ASSSSVGGYT
TRBV12-3/TRBV12-4	ASSLTRNEQF
TRBV5-8	ASSWGWGPYGYT
TRBV19	ASSTEGLGNIQY
TRBV14	ASSQSSGLAGPTGELF
TRBV11-2	ASSPSRQGTETQY
TRBV5-4	ASSSAGPTVYEQY
TRBV9	ASSSELSYNSPLH
TRBV2	ASSDPYSSISTDTQY
TRBV5-1	ASSFGGAEAF
TRBV28	ASSGTGQLDEKLF
TRBV28	ASSQAGAGQPQH
TRBV7-9	ASSLVSFLGEQY
TRBV27	ASSLSYGFSYEQY
TRBV5-4	ASSLALAGKAYEQY
TRBV4-3	ASSQGMGEVEGYT
TRBV7-2	ASSSQWGTGRGAYEQY
TRBV6-5	ASSLRTSSTEAF
TRBV7-9	ASSLARQDTQY
TRBV5-1	ASSPGTINTEAF
TRBV30	AWSVSTSGSTGTDTQY
TRBV28	ASSAPSNSNQPQH
TRBV19	ASSIDPGTSGNEQF
TRBV6-1	ASSEPHFTGELF
TRBV7-9	ASSLVGGSPYGYT
TRBV18	ASSPLGRPNTEAF
TRBV20-1	SARDEGN
TRBV6-5	ATCRDGALYNEQF
TRBV27	ASTLSGTHYEQY
TRBV5-4	ASSLAWDRELQETQY
TRBV6-1	ASSGGGGAIAKNIQY
TRBV6-2/TRBV6-3	ASSYPNYGYT
TRBV3-1/TRBV3-2	ASSQGSGTSGRVYEQY
TRBV5-1	ASSLGLVYNEQF
TRBV10-3	AISTTGADTEAF
TRBV12-3/TRBV12-4	ATPLGGTEKLF
TRBV5-1	ASSQPGRDYGYT